What follows describes a single T cell receptor beta chain. In its sample, this clone was seen a few times. Its antigen remains undetermined. Base-call qualities are not available, and no considerably larger clone is one nucleotide away. Library prep was done by the immunoSEQ multiplex PCR assay. For the multiplex PCR, a mixture combining 60 forward primers for TCR Vbeta segments and 13 reverse primers for TCR Jbeta segments was used. The CDR3 region of rearranged TCR beta genes was amplified from genomic DNA with a multiplex PCR assay. Amplified TCR beta libraries were sequenced as 87-base-pair reads on the Illumina HiSeq System. Concerning the study's data processing: A later analysis tallied around 87 million unique TCR beta chains across the approximately 670 repertoires, and approximately 9.9 million of those chains were shared by two or more donors. To remove PCR and sequencing errors, raw reads were error-corrected and collapsed into unique sequences using a nearest-neighbor algorithm that merged closely related sequences. Alignment of CDR3 sequences to IMGT reference sequences was used to assign V, D and J gene segments. For a sequence to be retained, at least a six-nucleotide match to both a V gene segment and a J gene segment was required. Rearrangements were classified as productive when the CDR3 lacked stop codons and remained in frame with V and J, and all other rearrangements were classified as non-productive. CDR3 was defined according to IMGT convention as the region running from the second conserved V-encoded cysteine to the conserved J-encoded phenylalanine. Sequences without an unambiguous match to a single V gene segment were excluded from the earlier analysis of a few hundred of the donors. In an earlier analysis of approximately 590 of the donors, a V segment was called functional when productive rearrangements were above 56.7%, and segregating when the standard deviation between donors exceeded 5%. A statistical classification framework was built to diagnose cytomegalovirus status from the catalog of TCR beta chain sequences. In a later analysis, V and J genes were assigned by comparing TCR nucleotide sequences against IMGT/GENE-DB human TR gene sequences. Using the TCRdist pipeline, a later analysis assigned CDR3 sequences along with most-parsimonious VDJ recombination scenarios. In a later analysis, each TCR beta chain was defined by its CDR3 amino acid sequence together with its V-gene family, and reads without a unique V-gene family were excluded. To address suspected cross-contamination and a sequencing artifact, a later analysis removed over 500 highly shared, low-generation-probability nucleotide sequences. A later analysis calculated a clonal expansion index for each public chain from normalized within-repertoire ranks of inferred template counts. In a later analysis, generation probabilities were computed using a VDJ recombination model fitted to out-of-frame rearrangements, and the results were checked against IGoR. In a later analysis, hypergeometric tests were used to score TCR-TCR, TCR-HLA and TCR-CMV co-occurrence, with a repertoire-size bias correction applied to TCR pairs. To estimate false discovery rates, a later analysis permuted the HLA or CMV assignments 20 times. A later analysis grouped co-occurring TCRs with DBSCAN, adding TCRdist sequence similarity when clustering within HLA-allele-positive subsets. Repertoires with fewer than 30,000 or more than 120,000 public chains were left out of co-occurrence clustering, as were about five repertoires with anomalous nucleotide sharing. TCRdb carries this immuneACCESS record with in-frame sequences only. Its versions omit some clonotypes, under half of them owing to an unresolved V gene in the studies checked, with the rest unexplained. That table is the source of V, J and clone size, and D and trimming were worked out from the DNA. Across this sample there are 120,000 to 150,000 clones, with roughly three fifths seen only once. 5.5% to 7.5% of the sample is taken by the ten largest.

The cohort comprised several hundred healthy bone marrow donors. All cohort members were sampled while nominally healthy, although unrecorded immune exposures were likely present. The donor tested CMV seronegative, placing the donor among the 300 to 450 seronegative members of the cohort. Every donor gave a peripheral blood sample, and the peripheral blood mononuclear cells from that sample were used for TCR beta sequencing. Genomic DNA was extracted from the blood cell samples with the Qiagen DNeasy Blood Extraction Kit. The sample is drawn from a study of cytomegalovirus exposure and HLA in healthy donors (dated 2017 in TCRdb). About the investigation overall: An earlier analysis of some 550 of the donors reported 250 to 300 Gb of sequence data and 117 million unique TCR beta sequences from about 180 million T cells. The aim of the study was to test whether cataloging public T cell receptors could identify signatures of past pathogen exposure. Donor age, sex, ethnicity and CMV serostatus were compiled alongside the repertoire data. Class I and class II HLA loci were covered by the typing at four-digit resolution. Roughly 5 DR-DQ haplotypes were handled as single units for association and clustering, since linkage in the cohort was strong. All discovery cohort repertoires had been generated on a single sequencing platform. A separate validation cohort of 100 to 150 different subjects was used in addition to the roughly 670-subject first cohort. In the later analysis, no new phenotypic data were used to find candidate immune exposures; instead, reliance was placed on TCR beta sequences and their occurrence across donors. An earlier analysis of fewer than 750 of the donors used high-throughput TCR beta sequencing to judge whether each TCR beta V gene segment behaved as functional or pseudogenic. To predict cytomegalovirus infection status, the study brought together high-throughput TCR immunosequencing, statistical association of individual TCRs with disease status, and machine learning. Genome-wide SNP genotypes for about 65% of the 666 donors were used in a later genetic analysis, which treated that subset as a discovery cohort. A later analysis re-analyzed previously published TCR beta repertoires from about 730 donors and added high-resolution HLA genotyping to study TCR occurrence patterns. The number of donors typed differed by locus, with about 629-630 for A, B, C, DRB1 and DQB1, around 560 for DQA1, 600 to 610 for DPA1, and some 440 for DPB1. Among the roughly 400 genotyped donors, approximately 82% belonged to the genetic ancestry cluster associated with self-reported Caucasian donors. Among about 360 genotyped donors of the cohort, an average of 235,054 unique TCR beta nucleotide sequences were sequenced per donor, roughly a sixth of them non-productive. The study profiled the T cell repertoires of approximately 700 subjects by immunosequencing and related them to cytomegalovirus serostatus. About 330 gigabases of sequencing data and around 80 million unique TCR sequences made up an early release that covered 500 to 650 HLA-typed donors.

Study-level results and caveats: In an earlier analysis of some 550 of the donors, most TCR beta V segments were observed in productive rearrangements about 90% or about 30% of the time, broadly matching IMGT annotations. A total of around 150 TCR beta chains were listed by the study as associated with cytomegalovirus. In a later analysis, TCR association rates were found to vary across HLA loci, with the most associated TCRs seen for DRB1 alleles and the fewest for HLA-C alleles. Sequencing depth was assumed to be roughly uniform across donors in the presence/absence analyses, though that assumption may not hold. V-gene and J-gene trimming of TCR beta chains was associated with a missense DCLRE1C variant in a later genetic analysis, and the association was replicated in an independent cohort. The authors suggested that the approach could potentially be generalized to other disease states and immunological phenotypes. Fewer than 20 rarely observed V segments, including chromosome 9 orphons, were excluded from the earlier analysis of several hundred of the donors because counts were too low. Because some donors lacked HLA typing at each locus, the association tests relied only on the typed subset. In both the original and validation cohorts, the classifier was reported to diagnose cytomegalovirus status with high specificity and sensitivity. In a later analysis, HLA-associated TCR beta chains showed more clonal expansion and lower generation probabilities than non-associated chains that were equally common. This cohort had only TCR beta chains sequenced, and the lack of alpha or paired-chain data limited which features could be detected. While some public TCRs were present in many individuals, most TCR sequences turned up only very rarely across donors. Correlated functional status among segregating V segments might be attributable to linkage disequilibrium, but an unknown experimental factor could not be ruled out. Assigning TCR associations to individual alleles was difficult when HLA alleles, especially DR and DQ, strongly co-occurred. The only immune exposure information available for the cohort was CMV serostatus. In a later analysis, several top co-occurrence clusters were reported to appear linked to parvovirus B19, influenza, CMV and Epstein-Barr virus. A later analysis found that most CMV-associated TCR beta chains appeared HLA-restricted, with HLA associations seemingly driven largely by CMV exposure. A later genetic analysis reported fewer N-insertions in productive TCRs among donors in an Asian-associated ancestry cluster than the roughly 720-donor mean. A group of highly shared sequence variants was considered likely to be a technical artifact of the sequencing pipeline. A further reported finding was that TCR beta sequences accurately predicted the HLA-A and HLA-B alleles for most subjects in the first cohort. At a false discovery rate of 0.05, a later analysis linked 15,000 to 20,000 TCR beta sequences to specific HLA alleles. In vitro tests confirmed that a few of the cytomegalovirus-associated TCR beta chains recognize cytomegalovirus antigens.

The sequenced sample consisted of PBMCs. The receptor was isolated from a woman in her sixties in good health and CMV-seronegative.

The nucleotides read TGTGCCAGCAGCTTCGGGACTTCCAATGAGCAGTTCTTC. Translated, it gives CASSFGTSNEQFF. This sequence uses TRBV5-6 and TRBJ2-1; the D gene is perhaps TRBD2, on 6 matching bases. CDR1 and CDR2, per the germline V gene, are SGHDT and YYEEEE. V gives up 2 bases and J gives up 6 bases, and the segment between their germline ends measures 9 bases. Measured from the cysteine to the phenylalanine, the CDR3 is 13 residues long. Of the read, only the CDR3 DNA is kept; its 39 bases are in frame from base 1.